A single sample is the source of the 23 T cell receptor beta chains below, sequenced in a study of PD-1 blockade in classical Hodgkin lymphoma. TCRdb's table, derived via immunoSEQ multiplex PCR, lists solely in-frame clones and lacks some. The sample yields roughly 92,000 clones, approximately 92% seen once. Each patient's relapse followed autologous stem cell transplantation, and brentuximab vedotin exposure varied. The source material was peripheral blood mononuclear cells (PBMCs), sampled at baseline. These receptors all come from a human donor with classical Hodgkin lymphoma.

The J gene is TRBJ1-3, the V gene TRBV7-9; weak D call: TRBD1 (5 bases). Per germline, CDR1 SEHNR and CDR2 FQNEAQ (reference sequence). With 2 bases removed from V and 2 bases from J, the gap between germline ends came to 7 bases. This CDR3 is 14 amino acids long. The CDR3 is CASSLQGTGNTIYF. As DNA, the CDR3 is TGTGCCAGCAGCTTACAGGGAACTGGAAACACCATATATTTT.

The chain uses TRBV28 and TRBJ2-2; 9 bases are shared with TRBD2. CDR3 length: 16 amino acids. V lost 7 bases and J lost 4; bases outside the gene matches: 10. Germline CDR1 reads MDHEN; CDR2 reads SYDVKM. Here the CDR3 reads CASTGSGGGGTGELFF. In nucleotides, the CDR3 is TGTGCCAGCACCGGTAGCGGGGGAGGTGGCACCGGGGAGCTGTTTTTT.

The rearrangement links TRBV2 to TRBJ1-2, with a weak D call TRBD1 (6 bases). The germline V and J ends were trimmed by 4 bases and 1 base, with 13 bases remaining between them. CDR3 length: 15 residues. Germline lookup yields CDR1 SNHLY and CDR2 FYNNEI. The CDR3 is CASSVGQTVNYGYTF. The CDR3 nucleotides read TGTGCCAGCAGTGTCGGACAGACCGTTAACTATGGCTACACCTTC. The whole variable domain, filled in from reference TRBV2 and TRBJ1-2, reads EPEVTQTPSHQVTQMGQEVILRCVPISNHLYFYWYRQILGQKVEFLVSFYNNEISEKSEIFDDQFSVERPDGSNFTLKIRSTKLEDSAMYFCASSVGQTVNYGYTFGSGTRLTVV.

The rearrangement joins TRBV11-3 to TRBJ2-1, with 12 positions matching TRBD2. Germline V CDR1 and CDR2: SGHNT, YENEEA. This CDR3 region has 15 residues. V was clipped by 5 bases and J by 3 bases; unmatched bases: 2. The CDR3 sequence: CASSPTSGSYNEQFF. In DNA, the CDR3 is TGTGCCAGCAGCCCGACTAGCGGGAGCTACAATGAGCAGTTCTTC.

The gene calls are TRBV30 and TRBJ2-1; TRBD2 matches at 9 bases. The CDR3 spans 14 residues. The junction had 5 bases not matched to a gene; V was cut back by 2 bases and J by 6 bases. Looked up from germline, CDR1 is GTSNPN and CDR2 is SVGIG (reference sequence). The CDR3 spells CAWSHSGSRNEQFF. The CDR3 nucleotides are TGTGCCTGGAGTCATAGCGGGAGCCGCAATGAGCAGTTCTTC.

The V call is TRBV25-1, the J call TRBJ2-1; 9 bases map to TRBD2. The CDR3 has 17 residues. V gave up 9 bases and J gave up 3 bases; unmatched junction bases: 15. Germline CDR1 and CDR2: MGHDK and SYGVNS. This CDR3 is CASKGLAGRADYNEQFF. CDR3 sequence (DNA): TGTGCCAGTAAGGGGCTAGCGGGACGGGCCGACTACAATGAGCAGTTCTTC.

The chain combines TRBV30 with TRBJ1-5, with a weak D call TRBD1 (5 bases). Germline loops: CDR1 GTSNPN, CDR2 SVGIG (reference sequence). Trimming shortened V by 3 bases and J by 7 bases, and 16 bases separated the two germline ends. CDR3 size: 14 residues. The CDR3 coding sequence is TGTGCCTGGAGCCCCCCAGTCTGGGACCAGCCCCAGCATTTT. Translating gives CAWSPPVWDQPQHF.

The chain has TRBV5-1 and TRBJ2-2; the match to TRBD2 covers 7 bases. Per the germline V gene, CDR1 is SGHRS and CDR2 is YFSETQ. The CDR3 covers 17 residues. V lost 3 bases to trimming and J lost 0 bases; unmatched junction nucleotides: 8. CDR3 residues: CASSSPDGGANTGELFF. For the CDR3, the DNA is TGCGCCAGCAGCTCGCCCGATGGGGGGGCGAACACCGGGGAGCTGTTTTTT.

The chain carries TRBV2 and TRBJ2-1, with 7 bases identical to TRBD2. With 1 base clipped from V and 6 bases from J, the junction kept 3 bases outside the gene matches. Germline CDR1 and CDR2: SNHLY and FYNNEI. The CDR3 is made up of 14 amino acids. The CDR3 loop is CASSEGLAANEQFF. CDR3 sequence (DNA): TGTGCCAGCAGTGAAGGTCTAGCGGCCAATGAGCAGTTCTTC.

Here the CDR3 DNA reads TGTGCCAGCAGCTCGGGGACAGGGACCTACAATGAGCAGTTCTTC. Its protein is CASSSGTGTYNEQFF. The chain combines TRBV9 with TRBJ2-1; 9 bases agree with TRBD1. Germline CDR1 is SGDLS and CDR2 is YYNGEE. Trimming removed 4 bases from V and 2 bases from J; junction bases left unmatched: 4. The CDR3 totals 15 residues.

The chain links TRBV7-3 to TRBJ1-2; D gene unclear. Germline V gene sequence: CDR1 SGHTA, CDR2 FQGTGA. The V gene lost 2 bases and the J gene lost 4 bases, with 8 bases spanning the gap. This CDR3 has 13 residues. In DNA, the CDR3 is TGTGCCAGCAGCTTAGGGGATGGCTATGGCTACACCTTC. This gives the protein CASSLGDGYGYTF.

The rearrangement joins TRBV6-1 to TRBJ1-3, with D uncertain. Trimming cost V 4 bases and J 0 bases, with 7 bases left between them. The CDR3 extends over 14 amino acids. Germline V gene data show CDR1 as MNHNS and CDR2 as SASEGT. CDR3 sequence reads: CASSAGNSGNTIYF. CDR3 in DNA: TGTGCCAGCAGTGCCGGGAACTCTGGAAACACCATATATTTT.

This chain uses TRBV29-1 with TRBJ1-1; perhaps TRBD1 as D (6 bases). Per the germline V gene, CDR1 is SQVTM and CDR2 is ANQGSEA. Trimming left V 6 bases short and J 0 bases short, with 17 bases between. The CDR3 has 15 residues. The CDR3 spells CSVTGKFSLNTEAFF. The CDR3 nucleotides are TGCAGCGTGACAGGAAAATTTAGCTTGAACACTGAAGCTTTCTTT.

The gene calls are TRBV5-1 and TRBJ2-3; possibly TRBD2 for D (5 bases). Per the germline V gene, CDR1 is SGHRS and CDR2 is YFSETQ. The length of the CDR3 is 14 residues. V was shortened by 6 bases and J by 1 base, with 12 bases between the two germline ends. This chain's CDR3 is CASTLDFGTDTQYF. The DNA for the CDR3 is TGCGCCAGCACCCTGGACTTCGGCACAGATACGCAGTATTTT.

CDR3 bases: TGTGCCAGCAGTTCGAACACGAGGAGCACTGAAGCTTTCTTT. Translation: CASSSNTRSTEAFF. The V and J genes are TRBV27 and TRBJ1-1; unclear D gene. The CDR3 has 14 residues. The V gene's germline CDR1 is MNHEY and CDR2 SMNVEV (reference sequence). V was shortened by 4 bases and J by 4 bases, with 13 bases between the two germline ends.

The gene calls are TRBV10-3 and TRBJ1-4, with TRBD1 identical over 10 bases. There are 13 residues in the CDR3. Germline V gives CDR1 ENHRY, CDR2 SYGVKD. Unmatched junction bases numbered 4, after V lost 10 bases and J lost 5 bases. The CDR3 nucleotides are TGTGCCACCCGACAGGGGGCGAATGAAAAACTGTTTTTT. Translated, it gives CATRQGANEKLFF.

The chain joins TRBV25-1 to TRBJ1-4; no clear D gene. The CDR3 has 11 residues. The V end was cut by 9 bases, the J end by 10 bases, with 12 bases between. Germline V CDR1 and CDR2: MGHDK, SYGVNS. The CDR3 here is CASARSGKLFF. The CDR3 DNA reads TGTGCCAGTGCTCGCTCTGGAAAACTGTTTTTT.

The rearrangement uses TRBV5-1 and TRBJ1-1; a possible D gene is TRBD1 (5 bases). CDR1 is SGHRS and CDR2 is YFSETQ in the germline V gene. CDR3 size: 15 residues. V lost 5 bases to trimming and J lost 0 bases, with 14 bases between them. The CDR3 protein is CASSYLGAMNTEAFF. The CDR3 bases are TGCGCCAGCAGTTACTTAGGGGCGATGAACACTGAAGCTTTCTTT.

A word on this clone: Other DNA sequences of this sample code for an identical CDR3. This chain uses TRBV5-6 with TRBJ2-3; 7 bases agree with TRBD1. The germline CDR1 and CDR2 sequences are SGHDT and YYEEEE. V shed 0 bases, J shed 3 bases, and the junction held 4 bases outside the gene matches. The CDR3 is 15 amino acids. The CDR3 region has the DNA TGTGCCAGCAGCTTGGGAGGGGGCGGGACAGATACGCAGTATTTT. Protein: CASSLGGGGTDTQYF.

This chain links TRBV27 with TRBJ1-5; tentatively, D is TRBD1 (5 bases). The V end lost 6 bases, the J end lost 0 bases, and 18 bases lay between the germline ends. The length of the CDR3 is 17 residues. From germline, CDR1 is MNHEY and CDR2 SMNVEV (reference sequence). CDR3 in amino acids: CASRLGAGLYSNQPQHF. CDR3 bases: TGTGCCAGCAGACTCGGGGCAGGGCTTTATAGCAATCAGCCCCAGCATTTT.

The chain couples TRBV4-1 to TRBJ1-5, with D tentatively TRBD1 (6 bases). The CDR3 is 18 residues long. Germline V gene sequence: CDR1 MGHRA, CDR2 YSYEKL. Trimming pared 5 bases from V and 7 bases from J, leaving 27 bases between. CDR3 residues: CASSSWRGSQFAGQPQHF. CDR3 DNA: TGCGCCAGCAGCTCTTGGAGGGGGTCCCAGTTTGCTGGGCAGCCCCAGCATTTT.

V and J are TRBV27 and TRBJ1-1; weak D call: TRBD1 (6 bases). V shed 3 bases and J shed 4 bases, with 12 bases lying between them. Per the germline V gene, CDR1 is MNHEY and CDR2 is SMNVEV (reference sequence). The CDR3 spans 14 residues. CDR3 DNA: TGTGCCAGCAGTTTTGACGGGGGCCCCACTGAAGCTTTCTTT. This codes for CASSFDGGPTEAFF.

The CDR3 loop reads CASSATGGTGELFF. DNA for the CDR3: TGTGCCAGCAGCGCCACAGGGGGCACCGGGGAGCTGTTTTTT. The genes are TRBV7-2 and TRBJ2-2, with TRBD1 matching over 8 bases. This CDR3 has 14 amino acids. The germline V gene encodes CDR1 SGHTA and CDR2 FQGNSA. Trimming took 5 bases from V and 4 from J; bases not matched to a gene: 3.